The rows below give T cell receptor beta chains drawn from one sample of a study of T cells expressing NK-cell markers. TCRdb reprocessed the 5' RACE reads, keeping one entry per CDR3 protein, no DNA. Its listing shows 450,000 to 600,000 distinct CDR3 sequences. Specimen: blood T cells: a sorted CD56 or NKG2C T cell subset, CD4+ or CD8+ T cells, or bulk PBMC T cells (not recorded which). Source of these receptors: a man aged 18 to 35 in good health. CDR3s include the opening cysteine and the closing phenylalanine or tryptophan.

CDR3aa: CASSLGLAGDPSTDTQYF
j_gene: TRBJ2-3
v_gene: TRBV5-1

CDR3aa: CSVGASGSSDTQYF
j_gene: TRBJ2-3
v_gene: TRBV29-1

CDR3aa: CAISGVEAADTQYF
j_gene: TRBJ2-3
v_gene: TRBV10-3

CDR3aa: CASHSSGRTGELFF
j_gene: TRBJ2-2
v_gene: TRBV3-1

CDR3aa: CASSFGAGDFEKLFF
j_gene: TRBJ1-4
v_gene: TRBV12-3/TRBV12-4

CDR3aa: CASSSRTGAGYNEQFF
j_gene: TRBJ2-1
v_gene: TRBV7-9

CDR3aa: CASSYSAVTYNEQFF
j_gene: TRBJ2-1
v_gene: TRBV6-2/TRBV6-3

CDR3aa: CASSQKRGEGTNEKLFF
j_gene: TRBJ1-4
v_gene: TRBV4-2

CDR3aa: CASSLAPTGGNEKLFF
j_gene: TRBJ1-4
v_gene: TRBV5-1

CDR3aa: CASSLTVSTDTQYF
j_gene: TRBJ2-3
v_gene: TRBV28

CDR3aa: CATSDRLAGGLLYNEQFF
j_gene: TRBJ2-1
v_gene: TRBV24-1

CDR3aa: CASSPGLAGGPGDEQFF
j_gene: TRBJ2-1
v_gene: TRBV7-9

CDR3aa: CASSPLVGNTEAFF
j_gene: TRBJ1-1
v_gene: TRBV7-6

CDR3aa: CASSPRLLPDYNEQFF
j_gene: TRBJ2-1
v_gene: TRBV18

CDR3aa: CASSLGTSGSHEQYF
j_gene: TRBJ2-7
v_gene: TRBV11-2

CDR3aa: CASSSSGLLTDTQYF
j_gene: TRBJ2-3
v_gene: TRBV5-1

CDR3aa: CASRVRFLQNSPLHF
j_gene: TRBJ1-6
v_gene: TRBV28

CDR3aa: CASTRHGGSAQETQYF
j_gene: TRBJ2-5
v_gene: TRBV11-2

CDR3aa: CSVGGGTVGAFF
j_gene: TRBJ1-1
v_gene: TRBV29-1

CDR3aa: CATSSGRRLVSYNEQFF
j_gene: TRBJ2-1
v_gene: TRBV15

CDR3aa: CSVEVRASGNTGELFF
j_gene: TRBJ2-2
v_gene: TRBV29-1

CDR3aa: CSATGVSGGELFF
j_gene: TRBJ2-2
v_gene: TRBV20-1

CDR3aa: CASTKDRYTSGANVLTF
j_gene: TRBJ2-6
v_gene: TRBV6-1

CDR3aa: CAISEMGQGDGYTF
j_gene: TRBJ1-2
v_gene: TRBV10-3

CDR3aa: CSARANRLGNEQFF
j_gene: TRBJ2-1
v_gene: TRBV20-1

CDR3aa: CASHGQGGETQYF
j_gene: TRBJ2-5
v_gene: TRBV7-9

CDR3aa: CASSQEGTESNEKLFF
j_gene: TRBJ1-4
v_gene: TRBV4-1

CDR3aa: CASSKTAYEQYF
j_gene: TRBJ2-7
v_gene: TRBV5-1

CDR3aa: CASSLVGITDRGLMETQYF
j_gene: TRBJ2-5
v_gene: TRBV12-3/TRBV12-4

CDR3aa: CASSLDAVGEQFF
j_gene: TRBJ2-1
v_gene: TRBV7-2

CDR3aa: CASSRTDPRETQYF
j_gene: TRBJ2-5
v_gene: TRBV11-2

CDR3aa: CATSDFGGYNEQFF
j_gene: TRBJ2-1
v_gene: TRBV24-1

CDR3aa: CASSLVGSLRGEQYF
j_gene: TRBJ2-7
v_gene: TRBV7-9

CDR3aa: CASRKWDSHEQFF
j_gene: TRBJ2-1
v_gene: TRBV7-2

CDR3aa: CASSLPPEQFF
j_gene: TRBJ2-1
v_gene: TRBV6-2/TRBV6-3